These 30 T cell receptor beta chains originate from one sample sequenced in a study of cytomegalovirus exposure and HLA in healthy donors. Sequencing used immunoSEQ multiplex PCR; TCRdb keeps in-frame clones, though not all of them. The table records hundreds of thousands of clones, roughly 90% of them present only once. Material for sequencing was PBMCs. The receptors originated from a woman under 30 in good health and CMV-seronegative.

V is TRBV30 and J is TRBJ2-6; the match to TRBD1 covers 9 bases. Per the germline V gene, CDR1 is GTSNPN and CDR2 is SVGIG (reference sequence). This CDR3 has 17 residues. The J segment lost 4 bases and the V segment lost 7 bases, leaving 14 bases of the junction unmatched. The CDR3 region is CASTGGNRFAGANVLTF. The CDR3 bases are TGTGCCTCGACAGGGGGTAATAGGTTTGCCGGGGCCAACGTCCTGACTTTC. Full variable domain (outside the CDR3, taken from reference TRBV30 and TRBJ2-6): SQTIHQWPATLVQPVGSPLSLECTVEGTSNPNLYWYRQAAGRGLQLLFYSVGIGQISSEVPQNLSASRPQDRQFILSSKKLLLSDSGFYLCASTGGNRFAGANVLTFGAGSRLTVL.

The V call is TRBV27, the J call TRBJ2-7, with D possibly TRBD2 on 6 matching bases. With 5 bases removed from V and 3 bases from J, the gap between germline ends came to 20 bases. The germline CDR1 and CDR2 sequences are MNHEY and SMNVEV (reference sequence). The CDR3 is made up of 16 amino acids. As DNA, the CDR3 is TGTGCCAGCAGTCTTGGAAAATCGACTAGACTCTACGAGCAGTACTTC. Protein product: CASSLGKSTRLYEQYF.

The chain couples TRBV28 to TRBJ1-3; D not resolved. V was pared by 4 bases and J by 8 bases, with 9 bases between. CDR3 length equals 12 residues. Germline V gene lookup returns CDR1 MDHEN and CDR2 SYDVKM. Here the CDR3 DNA reads TGTGCCAGCAGTTCCAGGCTTGACACCATATATTTT. This gives the protein CASSSRLDTIYF.

In this sample, this clone turned up a few times. V is TRBV10-3 and J is TRBJ2-7, with D unclear. CDR1 and CDR2 from the germline V gene are ENHRY and SYGVKD. V dropped 2 bases and J dropped 3 bases, with 8 bases sitting between them. The CDR3 contains 13 residues. The CDR3 DNA is TGTGCCATCAGTGAGGACACCAACTACGAGCAGTACTTC. Translating it yields CAISEDTNYEQYF.

V and J are TRBV27 and TRBJ2-2, with TRBD2 matching over 10 bases. Germline loops: CDR1 MNHEY, CDR2 SMNVEV (reference sequence). There are 15 residues in the CDR3. V was pared by 5 bases and J by 0 bases, with 0 bases of the junction left unmatched. CDR3 DNA sequence: TGTGCCAGCAGTACTAGCGGGGCGAACACCGGGGAGCTGTTTTTT. This codes for CASSTSGANTGELFF.

The chain is built from TRBV11-3 and TRBJ2-3; tentative D call: TRBD2 (6 bases). The CDR3 has 15 amino acids. Trimming removed 2 bases from V and 4 bases from J, with 13 bases in between. Germline V gives CDR1 SGHNT, CDR2 YENEEA. CDR3 sequence reads: CASSLRPGVADTQYF. The CDR3 nucleotides read TGTGCCAGCAGCTTACGACCGGGAGTTGCAGATACGCAGTATTTT.

The chain employs TRBV2 and TRBJ2-5, with D possibly being TRBD2 (7 bases). The ends were cut back, 8 bases at V and 4 bases at J, with 20 bases in the middle. From germline, CDR1 is SNHLY and CDR2 FYNNEI. This CDR3 contains 15 residues. The chain's CDR3 is CASGISGAGVETQYF. The CDR3 region has the DNA TGTGCCAGCGGCATATCGGGGGCGGGGGTAGAGACCCAGTACTTC.

The chain is built from TRBV9 and TRBJ2-7, with D tentatively TRBD2 (6 bases). This CDR3 has 12 amino acids. Germline V gene sequence: CDR1 SGDLS, CDR2 YYNGEE. V was trimmed by 4 bases and J by 5 bases, leaving 10 bases between them. The CDR3 DNA follows: TGTGCCAGCAGCCCTGGGGGGAACGAGCAGTACTTC. This sequence encodes CASSPGGNEQYF.

The J gene is TRBJ2-1, the V gene TRBV6-6, with 7 bases matching TRBD2. This CDR3 has 13 residues. CDR1 is MNHNY, CDR2 SVGAGI, per germline (reference sequence). Trimming removed 6 bases from V and 1 base from J; junction bases left unmatched: 0. CDR3 sequence (DNA): TGTGCCAGCAGGGGGGGGTCCTACAATGAGCAGTTCTTC. Translating gives CASRGGSYNEQFF.

This CDR3 is CASILGVGEAFF. Here the CDR3 DNA reads TGTGCCAGCATTCTCGGTGTCGGTGAAGCTTTCTTT. The V gene is TRBV7-9, the J gene TRBJ1-1; D gene ambiguous. V lost 7 bases, J lost 7 bases, and 13 bases lay in between. The CDR3 length is 12 residues. Germline V gene data show CDR1 as SEHNR and CDR2 as FQNEAQ (reference sequence).

This clone appeared a single time. The genes are TRBV5-4 and TRBJ2-7, with 9 bases that match TRBD1. This CDR3 is 14 amino acids long. V shed 4 bases and J 2 bases; nucleotides not matched to a gene: 4. CDR1 SGHNT and CDR2 YYREEE come from the germline V gene (reference sequence). The CDR3 DNA follows: TGTGCCAGCAGCGGGACAGGGACCACCTACGAGCAGTACTTC. This encodes CASSGTGTTYEQYF.

CDR3 protein: CASSMSGGPSYEQYF. The CDR3 DNA reads as TGCGCCAGCAGCATGAGCGGGGGGCCGTCCTACGAGCAGTACTTC. The chain links TRBV5-1 to TRBJ2-7; 9 bases fit TRBD2. The CDR3 loop spans 15 amino acids. From germline, CDR1 is SGHRS and CDR2 YFSETQ. J lost 1 base, V lost 4 bases, and 6 bases had no gene match.

Here the CDR3 reads CASSYPGQLNTEAFF. The CDR3 nucleotides are TGTGCCAGCAGTTACCCAGGACAGCTGAACACTGAAGCTTTCTTT. This chain connects TRBV6-6 to TRBJ1-1; D might be TRBD1 (6 bases). Germline CDR1 and CDR2: MNHNY and SVGAGI (reference sequence). V dropped 2 bases and J dropped 0 bases, with 10 bases sitting between them. This CDR3 is built from 15 residues.

This chain links TRBV11-2 with TRBJ2-1; a possible D gene is TRBD2 (5 bases). The germline V gene encodes CDR1 SGHAT and CDR2 FQNNGV. Between the trimmed V and J ends, which lost 5 bases and 5 bases, there was a span of 19 bases. The CDR3 spans 16 residues. The CDR3 DNA reads as TGTGCCAGCAGCCCCTTGTCGTTCCGGGGTGACAATGAGCAGTTCTTC. This sequence encodes CASSPLSFRGDNEQFF.

V is TRBV28 and J is TRBJ2-5; D call uncertain. CDR3 size: 17 residues. V shed 10 bases and J shed 5 bases, with 29 bases lying between them. CDR1 and CDR2 from the germline V gene are MDHEN and SYDVKM. In nucleotides, the CDR3 is TGTGCCACCTCACTATTACCTTCAGAATTTTTATCGGAGACCCAGTACTTC. Protein: CATSLLPSEFLSETQYF.

This clone has only one observation. The V call is TRBV2, the J call TRBJ1-6, with D tentatively TRBD1 (5 bases). Per germline, CDR1 SNHLY and CDR2 FYNNEI. The germline V and J ends were trimmed by 2 bases and 4 bases, with 12 bases remaining between them. This CDR3 is 16 amino acids long. CDR3 nucleotides: TGTGCCAGCAGTGAAAGGGGTCCTTCATATAATTCACCCCTCCACTTT. Translating it yields CASSERGPSYNSPLHF.

This clone appeared once. This chain joins TRBV27 and TRBJ2-5, with D maybe TRBD2 (6 bases). The CDR3 loop spans 13 amino acids. Per germline, CDR1 MNHEY and CDR2 SMNVEV (reference sequence). The V end lost 7 bases, the J end lost 7 bases, and 16 bases lay between the germline ends. The CDR3 sequence: CASTGPGVGTQYF. Here the CDR3 DNA reads TGTGCCAGCACGGGTCCGGGGGTAGGGACCCAGTACTTC.

The genes are TRBV9 and TRBJ2-7; D possibly corresponds to TRBD2 (6 bases). Germline V gene lookup returns CDR1 SGDLS and CDR2 YYNGEE. CDR3 length: 15 amino acids. Between the trimmed V and J ends, which lost 4 bases and 2 bases, there was a span of 16 bases. CDR3 sequence reads: CASSPSGRTTYEQYF. The DNA for the CDR3 is TGTGCCAGCAGCCCGTCTGGGCGGACTACCTACGAGCAGTACTTC.

This chain connects TRBV27 to TRBJ2-3; 9 positions match TRBD2. Germline V gene data show CDR1 as MNHEY and CDR2 as SMNVEV (reference sequence). With V trimmed by 1 base and J by 1 base, 15 bases remained unmatched. CDR3 length equals 20 residues. As DNA, the CDR3 is TGTGCCAGCAGTTTATTGTGGGTGTCCGGGACTAGCAGCGGCACAGATACGCAGTATTTT. This codes for CASSLLWVSGTSSGTDTQYF.

The rearrangement links TRBV21-1 to TRBJ2-3; TRBD2 was called by the table and not checked on the DNA. TRBV21-1 is listed as a pseudogene. The CDR3 consists of 16 residues. CDR3 bases: TGTGCCAGCAGCTACCGACTAGCGGGGAGCACAGATACGCAGTATTTT. Its translation: CASSYRLAGSTDTQYF.

This chain joins TRBV13 and TRBJ2-3; 10 bases map to TRBD2. Germline CDR1 PRHDT, CDR2 FYEKMQ (reference sequence). The CDR3 has 16 amino acids. Trimming cost V 5 bases and J 8 bases; bases outside gene matches: 13. The CDR3 is CASSRGGPRLAGTQYF. The CDR3, as DNA: TGTGCCAGCAGCAGGGGGGGGCCCCGACTAGCGGGTACGCAGTATTTT. Looking up the rest from reference TRBV13 and TRBJ2-3 gives the full variable domain: AAGVIQSPRHLIKEKRETATLKCYPIPRHDTVYWYQQGPGQDPQFLISFYEKMQSDKGSIPDRFSAQQFSDYHSELNMSSLELGDSALYFCASSRGGPRLAGTQYFGPGTRLTVL.

The chain combines TRBV25-1 with TRBJ2-7; 8 positions agree with TRBD1. Germline V gene sequence: CDR1 MGHDK, CDR2 SYGVNS. The CDR3 totals 13 residues. The V gene end was trimmed by 6 bases and the J gene end by 3 bases; junction bases not matched to a gene: 4. CDR3 nucleotides: TGTGCCAGCAGAGGGACAGGAGTCTACGAGCAGTACTTC. It is translated as CASRGTGVYEQYF.

V usage is TRBV10-3 and J usage is TRBJ1-2; 10 bases map to TRBD1. CDR1 and CDR2 (germline): ENHRY, SYGVKD. Germline trimming cut 6 bases from V and 7 bases from J; bases unmatched to any gene: 23. The CDR3 has 19 amino acids. The CDR3 loop is CAISRLDRGISAADFGYTF. The CDR3 region has the DNA TGTGCCATCAGCCGATTGGACAGGGGGATCTCTGCCGCGGACTTTGGCTACACCTTC.

The chain joins TRBV23-1 to TRBJ2-7; the D gene is possibly TRBD1 (6 bases). TRBV23-1 counts as an open reading frame of uncertain function. The CDR3 length is 18 residues. The V and J ends lost 2 bases and 1 base respectively, with 21 bases between them. CDR3 sequence reads: CASSQVRQALSNSYEQYF. In nucleotides, the CDR3 is TGCGCCAGCAGTCAAGTTCGACAGGCGCTATCAAATTCCTACGAGCAGTACTTC.

On this clone itself: Compared with germline, one end of the junction differs, possibly owing to a read error. The rearrangement links TRBV6-5 to TRBJ2-5, with D maybe TRBD1 (6 bases). The CDR3 spans 16 residues. Germline loops: CDR1 MNHEY, CDR2 SVGAGI. The CDR3 nucleotides are TGTGCCAGCAGTTACTCTGGGGGCGCACCCCAAGGGACCCAGTACTTC. This translates into CASSYSGGAPQGTQYF.

The rearrangement uses TRBV18 and TRBJ2-7, with TRBD2 identical over 8 bases. The CDR3 has 17 residues. The germline gives CDR1 KGHSH, CDR2 LQKENI. The junction had 18 bases not matched to a gene; V was cut back by 5 bases and J by 6 bases. The CDR3 DNA follows: TGTGCCAGCTCATACACGCCGGGAGGGACCGCGAGTCGCGAGCAGTACTTC. Protein sequence: CASSYTPGGTASREQYF.

This clone was recorded only once. The chain is built from TRBV6-6 and TRBJ1-5; tentative D call: TRBD1 (6 bases). This CDR3 contains 14 residues. The germline V and J ends were trimmed by 6 bases and 5 bases, with 14 bases remaining between them. CDR1 is MNHNY and CDR2 is SVGAGI in the germline V gene (reference sequence). The CDR3 loop is CASSSGARDQPQHF. Written as DNA, the CDR3 is TGTGCCAGCAGCTCAGGGGCCCGCGATCAGCCCCAGCATTTT.

This clone showed up just once. V gene TRBV1 combines with J gene TRBJ1-3; the D call of TRBD1 is as the table states it, not checked on the DNA. TRBV1 is flagged as a pseudogene. This CDR3 is 16 amino acids long. The CDR3 loop reads CTSSQVTPSVGNTIYF. CDR3 nucleotide sequence: TGCACCAGCAGCCAAGTCACCCCCAGTGTCGGAAACACCATATATTTT.

Points on this clone: The junction departs from germline at one end; a sequencing error may be responsible. The chain couples TRBV6-5 to TRBJ2-7; no clear D gene. Germline V gene sequence: CDR1 MNHEY, CDR2 SVGAGI. This CDR3 is built from 11 residues. CDR3 nucleotides: TGTGCCAGCAGTCACTCCTACGAGCAGTACTTC. This encodes CASSHSYEQYF.

The chain joins TRBV30 to TRBJ2-3, with no clear D. From germline, CDR1 is GTSNPN and CDR2 SVGIG (reference sequence). V lost 3 bases to trimming and J lost 2 bases, with 9 bases between them. This CDR3 has 13 amino acids. The CDR3 reads CAWSYGFTDTQYF. CDR3 nucleotides: TGTGCCTGGAGCTACGGGTTCACAGATACGCAGTATTTT.